This T cell receptor (beta chain) derives from a study of CD8 T cells in ankylosing spondylitis. Germline V gives CDR1 SGHDT, CDR2 YYEEEE. V was pared by 9 bases and J by 0 bases, with 10 bases between. This CDR3 contains 14 residues. On this clonotype itself: The target antigen is unknown.

General study points: Seemingly characteristic of ankylosing spondylitis blood was a TCR beta motif consisting of under ten highly homologous variants. Earlier studies detected some motif variants in reactive arthritis synovial fluid and blood. As reported, disease-linked clones showed significant enrichment in matched ankylosing spondylitis synovial fluid. The authors found the disease-linked clones to be CD8+ and relatively rare in peripheral blood.

As the method for making TCR beta libraries, quantitative 5'-RACE with molecular barcodes was used. TCRdb itself ran the 5' RACE reads through MiXCR, one entry per CDR3 protein. The sample has about 400,000 distinct CDR3 sequences; 20% to 25% are singletons. This receptor was identified in a male donor with ankylosing spondylitis. The specimen sequenced was blood, either unsorted or a sorted T cell fraction (not recorded which). This chain connects TRBV5-6 to TRBJ2-6; no definite D call. CDR3 amino acids: CATSAVSGANVLTF. In DNA form, the CDR3 reads TGTGCCACCTCAGCTGTCTCTGGGGCCAACGTCCTGACTTTC.